This T cell receptor beta chain was sequenced during a study of blood T cell repertoires in COVID-19 (TCRdb year 2020). Background for the entire study: Samples covering the acute and convalescent phases of COVID-19 were provided by collaborators in the United States, Italy and Spain. The prospective study material was composed of cDNA or gDNA derived from T cells, B-cell-depleted T cells, or PBMCs. The dataset comprised deeply sampled blood TCRbeta repertoires from subjects exposed to, actively infected with, or recovered from COVID-19. The repertoires were released in a freely available public database meant as a resource for research on the immune response to SARS-CoV-2. Samples came from the ongoing ImmuneRACE study (first 160 participants) plus 1,254 subjects from 6 global collaborators. Nearly every sample came with metadata listing a de-identified subject ID, COVID-19 status, age in years and sex. Where available, HLA class I and class II types were taken from metadata supplied by the sample provider and were not determined by assay-based typing. Results the study describes overall, beyond this receptor: The amount of clinical and demographic metadata varied by source and participant and was provided uncurated.

Note on this clone: The specificity of this receptor is unknown. No quality values exist for individual bases; no much larger clone is one base distant.

At one collaborating source in Seattle, patients were enrolled during active infection and were followed longitudinally through the course of disease. Whole blood was collected in K2EDTA tubes by collaborating institutions according to the institutions' own protocols. For TCRbeta analysis, collaborators shipped samples as frozen whole blood, isolated PBMCs, or DNA extracted from either of those sample types. TCRbeta CDR3 regions were amplified from genomic DNA using the immunoSEQ Assay, a bias-controlled multiplex PCR. The study's own analysis went as follows. Within the assay, amplification of reference gene primers was used to estimate how many nucleated cells each sample contained. Sequence reads were collapsed and filtered to measure the absolute abundance of every unique TCRbeta CDR3 rearrangement. For each sample, productive Simpson clonality was calculated by taking the square root of Simpson's diversity index across productive rearrangements. Drawn from immuneACCESS, this table holds only the in-frame rearrangements with V and J called that TCRdb kept. Clones are partly lost; checked studies trace under half to an unresolved V gene and leave the rest unexplained. That table supplies the V and J calls and clone size; D and trimming were determined from the DNA. Present in this sample are 100,000 to 150,000 clones, roughly 86% of which were seen just once. The top ten constitute roughly an eighth of the sample.

V sheds 6 bases and J sheds 1 base, leaving 11 bases between their ends. Its CDR3 holds 14 amino acids, cysteine through phenylalanine. The entry retains the CDR3 DNA only, 42 bases that are in frame from base 1. CDR1 and CDR2 (SGHDT, YYEEEE) derive from the germline V gene. The clonotype comes from a woman aged 70-85 years with COVID-19, enrolled during active disease. The chain couples TRBV5-6 to TRBJ1-3, and perhaps TRBD1 as D gene, on 6 matching bases. Sequencing used peripheral blood. Read as DNA, the sequence is TGTGCCAGCACCTTCCAGGGGTCTGGAAACACCATATATTTT. Translated, it reads CASTFQGSGNTIYF.